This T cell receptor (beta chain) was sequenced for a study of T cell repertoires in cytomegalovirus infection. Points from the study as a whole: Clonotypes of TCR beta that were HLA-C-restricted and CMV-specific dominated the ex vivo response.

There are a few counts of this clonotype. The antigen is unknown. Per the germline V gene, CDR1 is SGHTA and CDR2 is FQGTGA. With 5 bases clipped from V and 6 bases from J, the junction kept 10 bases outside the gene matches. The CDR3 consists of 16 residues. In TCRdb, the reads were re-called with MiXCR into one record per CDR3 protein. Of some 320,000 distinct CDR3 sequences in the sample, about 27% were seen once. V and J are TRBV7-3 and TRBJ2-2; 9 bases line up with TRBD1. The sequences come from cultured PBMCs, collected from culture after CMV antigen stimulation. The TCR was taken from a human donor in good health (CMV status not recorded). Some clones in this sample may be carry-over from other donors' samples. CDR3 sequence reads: CASSPSGQGIAGELFF. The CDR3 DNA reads TGTGCCAGCAGCCCCTCGGGACAGGGTATAGCCGGGGAGCTGTTTTTT.